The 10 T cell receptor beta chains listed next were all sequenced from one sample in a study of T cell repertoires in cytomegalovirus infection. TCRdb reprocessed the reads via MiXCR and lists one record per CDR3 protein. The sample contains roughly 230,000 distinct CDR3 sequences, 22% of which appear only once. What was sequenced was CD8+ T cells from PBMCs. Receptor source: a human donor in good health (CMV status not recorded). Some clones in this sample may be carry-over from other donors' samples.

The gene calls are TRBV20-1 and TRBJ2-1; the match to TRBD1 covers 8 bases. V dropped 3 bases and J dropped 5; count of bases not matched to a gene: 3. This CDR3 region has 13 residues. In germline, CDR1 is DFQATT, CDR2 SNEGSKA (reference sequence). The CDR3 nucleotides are TGCAGTGCTAGGGTGACAGGGGACAATGAGCAGTTCTTC. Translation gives CSARVTGDNEQFF.

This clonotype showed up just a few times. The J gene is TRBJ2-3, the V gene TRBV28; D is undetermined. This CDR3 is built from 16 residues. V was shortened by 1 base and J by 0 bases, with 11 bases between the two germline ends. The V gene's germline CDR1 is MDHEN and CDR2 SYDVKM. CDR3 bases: TGTGCCAGCAGTTTATTGTTCACTTCTAGCACAGATACGCAGTATTTT. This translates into CASSLLFTSSTDTQYF.

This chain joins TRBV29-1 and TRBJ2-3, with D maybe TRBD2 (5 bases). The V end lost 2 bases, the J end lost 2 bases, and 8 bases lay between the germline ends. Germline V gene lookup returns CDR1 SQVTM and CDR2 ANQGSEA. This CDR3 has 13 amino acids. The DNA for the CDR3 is TGCAGCGTTGAACCCCGGGACACAGATACGCAGTATTTT. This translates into CSVEPRDTDTQYF.

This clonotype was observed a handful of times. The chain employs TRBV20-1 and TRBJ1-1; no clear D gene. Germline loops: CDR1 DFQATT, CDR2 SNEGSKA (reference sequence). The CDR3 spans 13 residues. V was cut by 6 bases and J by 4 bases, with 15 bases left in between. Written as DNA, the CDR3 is TGCAGTGCCCCTGAAAATGTGGGCACTGAAGCTTTCTTT. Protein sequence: CSAPENVGTEAFF.

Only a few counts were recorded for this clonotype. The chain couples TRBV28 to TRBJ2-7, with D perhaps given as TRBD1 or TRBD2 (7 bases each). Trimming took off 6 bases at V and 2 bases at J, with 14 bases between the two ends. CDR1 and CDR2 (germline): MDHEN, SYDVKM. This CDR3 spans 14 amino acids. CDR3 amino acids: CASRRQGGPYEQYF. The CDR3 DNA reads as TGTGCCAGCAGGCGACAGGGAGGGCCCTACGAGCAGTACTTC.

The DNA of the CDR3 is TGTGCCAGCAGTGTGCCGGGACTACACACCGGGGAGCTGTTTTTT. Amino acids: CASSVPGLHTGELFF. The rearrangement links TRBV28 to TRBJ2-2; 7 nucleotides align to TRBD2. Germline CDR1 is MDHEN and CDR2 is SYDVKM. The CDR3 spans 15 residues. Germline trimming cut 5 bases from V and 3 bases from J; bases unmatched to any gene: 6.

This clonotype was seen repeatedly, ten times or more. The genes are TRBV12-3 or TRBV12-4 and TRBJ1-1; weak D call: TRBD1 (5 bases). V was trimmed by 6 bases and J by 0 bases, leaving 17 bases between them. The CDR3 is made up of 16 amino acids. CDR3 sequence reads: CASRTLSAGLNTEAFF. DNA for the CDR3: TGTGCCAGCAGGACTCTAAGTGCGGGACTGAACACTGAAGCTTTCTTT.

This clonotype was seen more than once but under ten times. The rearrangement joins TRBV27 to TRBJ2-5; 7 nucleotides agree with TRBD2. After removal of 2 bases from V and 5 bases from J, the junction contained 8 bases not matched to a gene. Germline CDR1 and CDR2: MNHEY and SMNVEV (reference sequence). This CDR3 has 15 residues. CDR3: CASSLEGGYEETQYF. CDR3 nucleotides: TGTGCCAGCAGTTTAGAGGGAGGGTATGAGGAGACCCAGTACTTC.

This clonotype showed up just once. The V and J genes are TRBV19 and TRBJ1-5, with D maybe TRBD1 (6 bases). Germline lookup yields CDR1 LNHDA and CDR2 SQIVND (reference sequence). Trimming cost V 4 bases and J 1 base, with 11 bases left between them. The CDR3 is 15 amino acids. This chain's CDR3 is CASSTRGVSNQPQHF. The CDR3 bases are TGTGCCAGTAGTACGAGGGGGGTGAGCAATCAGCCCCAGCATTTT.

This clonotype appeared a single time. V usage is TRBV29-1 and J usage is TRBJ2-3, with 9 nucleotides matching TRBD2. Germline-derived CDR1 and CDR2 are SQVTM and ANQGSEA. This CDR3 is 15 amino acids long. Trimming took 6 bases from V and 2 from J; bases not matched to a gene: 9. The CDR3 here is CSVSGGTPPTDTQYF. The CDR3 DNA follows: TGCAGCGTCAGCGGGGGGACCCCACCCACAGATACGCAGTATTTT.